This T cell receptor (beta chain) stems from a study of cytomegalovirus exposure and HLA in healthy donors. General study results and limits: The study flagged roughly 150 TCR beta chains as cytomegalovirus-associated. Rare sequences made up most TCRs, while some public TCRs were found in many donors.

The germline V and J ends were trimmed by 0 bases and 5 bases, with 11 bases remaining between them. The CDR3 contains 14 residues. The germline gives CDR1 SGHRS, CDR2 YFSETQ. Of note for this clone: What it recognizes is unknown.

Some clones are missing from TCRdb's copy, which holds only in-frame ones; the method was immunoSEQ multiplex PCR. The profile covers under 60,000 clones, with roughly 85% appearing a single time and approximately 6.4% taken by the ten largest. The rearrangement uses TRBV5-1 and TRBJ1-2; possibly TRBD1 for D (5 bases). The receptor was derived from a woman aged 25 to 39 in good health and CMV-seronegative. Sequencing was done on a sample of PBMCs. CDR3 region: CASSLDGHGYGYTF. Here the CDR3 DNA reads TGCGCCAGCAGCTTGGATGGACACGGGTATGGCTACACCTTC.